The 5 T cell receptor beta chains given below trace back to one sample, sequenced in a study of regulatory T cells in long-lasting Graves disease. The time point here: persistent/refractory GD, antithyroid drugs over 5 years with positive TRAb. Following extraction of RNA from PBMCs, that RNA was used to make the TCR library. Assembly of TCR beta libraries relied on iRepertoire HTBI primers together with Arm-PCR of CDR3 regions. One entry per CDR3 protein results from TCRdb running MiXCR on the multiplex PCR reads. The sample lists over 650,000 distinct CDR3 sequences, about 32% occurring once. This specimen consisted of peripheral blood mononuclear cells (PBMCs), obtained when the disease was refractory, from a patient treated with antithyroid drugs. The receptors originated from a female donor with Graves disease.

This clonotype was counted between two and nine times. The genes are TRBV18 and TRBJ2-5; 11 bases map to TRBD2. The CDR3 consists of 15 residues. The trim removed 1 base at V and 2 bases at J, leaving 0 bases unmatched. Germline V gives CDR1 KGHSH, CDR2 LQKENI. The CDR3 here is CASSPRLAGQETQYF. The CDR3 region has the DNA TGTGCCAGCTCACCACGACTAGCGGGGCAAGAGACCCAGTACTTC.

The chain couples TRBV29-1 to TRBJ2-5; D is perhaps TRBD1 (5 bases). The V end lost 4 bases, the J end lost 1 base, and 10 bases lay between the germline ends. This CDR3 spans 13 amino acids. Germline assignment: CDR1 SQVTM and CDR2 ANQGSEA. The DNA of the CDR3 is TGCAGCGTTGTGAGACAGTTCCAAGAGACCCAGTACTTC. Protein: CSVVRQFQETQYF. Variable domain in full (rest from reference TRBV29-1 and TRBJ2-5): SAVISQKPSRDICQRGTSLTIQCQVDSQVTMMFWYRQQPGQSLTLIATANQGSEATYESGFVIDKFPISRPNLTFSTLTVSNMSPEDSSIYLCSVVRQFQETQYFGPGTRLLVL.

This clonotype has only a few counts. This chain joins TRBV3-1 and TRBJ2-7; D perhaps matches TRBD1 (7 bases). The germline V gene has CDR1 LGHDT and CDR2 YNNKEL (reference sequence). The CDR3 spans 15 residues. With 6 bases removed from V and 0 bases from J, the gap between germline ends came to 15 bases. The CDR3 DNA reads as TGTGCCAGCAGTCCTTACAGGGGACTCTCCTACGAGCAGTACTTC. This translates into CASSPYRGLSYEQYF.

J is TRBJ1-5 and V is TRBV29-1; D remains ambiguous. The CDR3 sequence is 13 residues long. The germline V gene has CDR1 SQVTM and CDR2 ANQGSEA. V was trimmed by 3 bases and J by 3 bases, leaving 9 bases between them. CDR3 loop: CSVEDGFNQPQHF. In nucleotides, the CDR3 is TGCAGCGTTGAGGACGGTTTCAATCAGCCCCAGCATTTT.

V and J are TRBV27 and TRBJ1-2, with D tentatively TRBD1 (6 bases). The CDR3 is 13 amino acids. Germline CDR1 is MNHEY and CDR2 is SMNVEV (reference sequence). Trimming removed 5 bases from V and 2 bases from J, with 9 bases in between. The CDR3 DNA reads TGTGCCAGCAGTAGGGGGGAAAACTATGGCTACACCTTC. It codes for CASSRGENYGYTF.